This T cell receptor beta chain is drawn from a study (dated by TCRdb to between 2015 and 2016). The library was made by RT-PCR. The instrument was an Illumina MiSeq. TCRdb took the public reads, trimmed them with fastp at Q25, ran MiXCR for clone calling and kept in-frame beta chains. When rows share a CDR3 protein, they turn into one entry using the most common DNA and genes. The sample yields about 680,000 distinct CDR3 sequences; 14% were counted once. In total, the top ten clones hold 3.6% of the sample. From its cysteine to its phenylalanine, the CDR3 spans 16 amino acids. The DNA shown is the 48-base CDR3, in frame from base 1. V loses 2 bases of germline sequence and J loses 0 bases, and the interval between the two ends is 13 bases. The germline V gene encodes CDR1 SGHRS and CDR2 YFSETQ. This clonotype was counted at least ten times. Its antigen is unknown. Nothing much larger sits one base from this clone, and base qualities are not available.

The chain uses TRBV5-1 and TRBJ2-3; the D segment might be TRBD1 or TRBD2, since each matches 5 bases. The sample was memory CD4+ T cells from blood. The origin of this receptor is a female donor in good health, serving as a healthy control. CDR3 protein: CASSLEGRPSTDTQYF. The nucleotide sequence is given as TGCGCCAGCAGCTTAGAGGGGAGACCTAGCACAGATACGCAGTATTTT.